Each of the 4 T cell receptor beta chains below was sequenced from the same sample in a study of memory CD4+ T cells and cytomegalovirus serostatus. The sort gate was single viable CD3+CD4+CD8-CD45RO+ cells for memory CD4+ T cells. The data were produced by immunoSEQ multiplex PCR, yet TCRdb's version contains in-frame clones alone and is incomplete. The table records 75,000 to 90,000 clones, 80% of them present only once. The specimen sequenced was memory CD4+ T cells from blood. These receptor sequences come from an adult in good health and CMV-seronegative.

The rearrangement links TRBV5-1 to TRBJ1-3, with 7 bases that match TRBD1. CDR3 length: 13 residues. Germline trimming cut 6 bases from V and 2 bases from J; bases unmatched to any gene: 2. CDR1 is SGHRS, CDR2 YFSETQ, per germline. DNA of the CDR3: TGCGCCAGCAAAGACAGGGCTGGAAACACCATATATTTT. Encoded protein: CASKDRAGNTIYF.

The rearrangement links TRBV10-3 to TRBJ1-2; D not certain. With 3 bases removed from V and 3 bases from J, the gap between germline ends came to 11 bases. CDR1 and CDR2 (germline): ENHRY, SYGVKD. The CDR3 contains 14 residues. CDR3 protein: CAISEAGLDYGYTF. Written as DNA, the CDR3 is TGTGCCATCAGTGAAGCAGGCTTGGACTATGGCTACACCTTC.

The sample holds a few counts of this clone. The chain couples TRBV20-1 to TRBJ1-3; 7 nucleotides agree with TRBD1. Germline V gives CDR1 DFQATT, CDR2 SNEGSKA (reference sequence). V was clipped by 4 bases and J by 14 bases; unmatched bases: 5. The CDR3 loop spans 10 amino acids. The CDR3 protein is CSAIDRVVYF. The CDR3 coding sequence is TGCAGTGCTATAGACAGGGTTGTATATTTT.

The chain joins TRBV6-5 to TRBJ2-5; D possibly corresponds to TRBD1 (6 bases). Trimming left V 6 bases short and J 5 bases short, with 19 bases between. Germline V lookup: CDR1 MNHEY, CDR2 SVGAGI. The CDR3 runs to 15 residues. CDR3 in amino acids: CASSRLGHIPETQYF. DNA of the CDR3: TGTGCCAGCAGCCGCCTGGGACACATTCCTGAGACCCAGTACTTC.